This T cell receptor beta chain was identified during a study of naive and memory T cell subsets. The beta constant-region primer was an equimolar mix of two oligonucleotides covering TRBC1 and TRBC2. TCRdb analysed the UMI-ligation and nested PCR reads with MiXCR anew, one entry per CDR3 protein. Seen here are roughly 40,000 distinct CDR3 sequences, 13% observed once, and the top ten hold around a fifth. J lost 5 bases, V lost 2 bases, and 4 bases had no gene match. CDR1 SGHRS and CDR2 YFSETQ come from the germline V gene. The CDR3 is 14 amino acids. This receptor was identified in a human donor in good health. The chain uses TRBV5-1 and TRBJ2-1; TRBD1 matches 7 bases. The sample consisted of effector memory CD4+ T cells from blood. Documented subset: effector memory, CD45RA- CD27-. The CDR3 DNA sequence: TGCGCCAGCAGCTTAGGGACAGCCGACAATGAGCAGTTCTTC. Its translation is CASSLGTADNEQFF.